This T cell receptor beta chain was recorded in a study of T cells in Graves' hyperthyroidism and ophthalmopathy. Amplification yielded TCR beta CDR3 regions, with RNA transcripts as the source. HTBI primers were used for first-round RT-PCR of the TCR CDR3. TCRdb redid the calling of the multiplex PCR reads with MiXCR, one entry per CDR3 protein. The sample lists roughly 170,000 distinct CDR3 sequences, approximately 15% seen once, with about 31% in the top ten. This clonotype was found many times. Germline loops: CDR1 SGHTA, CDR2 FQGNSA. Trimming removed 4 bases from V and 3 bases from J, with 17 bases in between. The CDR3 has 16 amino acids.

V and J are TRBV7-2 and TRBJ2-3; D may match TRBD1 or TRBD2 (5 bases each). Sequences were obtained from blood. This receptor was obtained from a woman aged 45-60 years with Graves' hyperthyroidism. The CDR3 is CASSYTGPPSTDTQYF. CDR3 nucleotide sequence: TGTGCCAGCAGCTATACGGGACCCCCGTCAACAGATACGCAGTATTTT.